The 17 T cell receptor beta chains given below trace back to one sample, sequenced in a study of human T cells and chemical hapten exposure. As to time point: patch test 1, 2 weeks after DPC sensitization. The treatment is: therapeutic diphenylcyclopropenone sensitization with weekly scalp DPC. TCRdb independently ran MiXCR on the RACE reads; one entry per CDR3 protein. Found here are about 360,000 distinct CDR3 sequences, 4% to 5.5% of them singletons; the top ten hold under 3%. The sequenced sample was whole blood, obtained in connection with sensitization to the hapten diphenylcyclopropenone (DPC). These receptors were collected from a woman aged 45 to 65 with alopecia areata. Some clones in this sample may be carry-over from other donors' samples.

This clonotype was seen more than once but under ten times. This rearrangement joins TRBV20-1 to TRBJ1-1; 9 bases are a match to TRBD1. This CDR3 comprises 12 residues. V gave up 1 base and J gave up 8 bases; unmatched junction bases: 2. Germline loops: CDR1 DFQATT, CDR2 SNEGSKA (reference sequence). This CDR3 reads CSARGTGDEAFF. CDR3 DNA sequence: TGCAGTGCTAGAGGGACAGGGGACGAAGCTTTCTTT.

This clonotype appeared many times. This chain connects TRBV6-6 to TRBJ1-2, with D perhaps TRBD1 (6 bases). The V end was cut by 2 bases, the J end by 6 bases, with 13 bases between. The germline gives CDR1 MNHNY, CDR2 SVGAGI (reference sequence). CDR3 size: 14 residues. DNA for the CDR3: TGTGCCAGCAGTTACCAGACAGGTCAGGATGGCTACACCTTC. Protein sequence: CASSYQTGQDGYTF.

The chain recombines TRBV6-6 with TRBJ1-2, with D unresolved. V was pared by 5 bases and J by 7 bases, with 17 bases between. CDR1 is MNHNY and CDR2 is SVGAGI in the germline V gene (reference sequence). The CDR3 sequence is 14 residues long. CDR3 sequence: CASSNRASVGGYTF. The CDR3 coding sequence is TGTGCCAGCAGTAATCGGGCCAGCGTGGGTGGCTACACCTTC.

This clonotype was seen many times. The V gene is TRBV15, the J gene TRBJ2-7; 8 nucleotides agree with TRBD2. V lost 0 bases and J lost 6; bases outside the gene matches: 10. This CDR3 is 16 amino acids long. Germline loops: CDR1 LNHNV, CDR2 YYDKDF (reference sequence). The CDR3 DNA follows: TGTGCCACCAGCAGAGATCAAGGCGGGAGGATCGGCGAGCAGTACTTC. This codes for CATSRDQGGRIGEQYF. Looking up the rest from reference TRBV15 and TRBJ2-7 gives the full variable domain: DAMVIQNPRYQVTQFGKPVTLSCSQTLNHNVMYWYQQKSSQAPKLLFHYYDKDFNNEADTPDNFQSRRPNTSFCFLDIRSPGLGDTAMYLCATSRDQGGRIGEQYFGPGTRLTVT.

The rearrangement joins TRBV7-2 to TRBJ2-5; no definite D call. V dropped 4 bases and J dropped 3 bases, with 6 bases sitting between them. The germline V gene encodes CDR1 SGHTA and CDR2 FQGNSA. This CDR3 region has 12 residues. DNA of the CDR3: TGTGCCAGCAGCTCGATTGAAGAGACCCAGTACTTC. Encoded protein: CASSSIEETQYF.

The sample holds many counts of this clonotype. In nucleotides, the CDR3 is TGTGCCAGCAGTTACCCCATAGGGACAGCCTATGGCTACACCTTC. It codes for CASSYPIGTAYGYTF. This chain connects TRBV6-5 to TRBJ1-2; TRBD1 matches at 7 bases. This CDR3 is built from 15 residues. J was trimmed by 4 bases and V by 2 bases; bases with no gene match: 7. The germline gives CDR1 MNHEY, CDR2 SVGAGI.

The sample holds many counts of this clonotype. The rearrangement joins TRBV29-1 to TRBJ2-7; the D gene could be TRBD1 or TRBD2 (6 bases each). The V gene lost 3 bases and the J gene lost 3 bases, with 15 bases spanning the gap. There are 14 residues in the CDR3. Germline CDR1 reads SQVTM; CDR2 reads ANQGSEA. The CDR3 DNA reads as TGCAGCGTTGAGCTCGGGGGCGCATACTACGAGCAGTACTTC. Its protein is CSVELGGAYYEQYF.

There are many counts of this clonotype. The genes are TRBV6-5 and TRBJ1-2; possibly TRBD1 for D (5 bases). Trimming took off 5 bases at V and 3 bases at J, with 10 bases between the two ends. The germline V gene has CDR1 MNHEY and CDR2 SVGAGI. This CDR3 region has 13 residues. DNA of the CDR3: TGTGCCAGCAGTCAAGACAGAGACTATGGCTACACCTTC. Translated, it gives CASSQDRDYGYTF.

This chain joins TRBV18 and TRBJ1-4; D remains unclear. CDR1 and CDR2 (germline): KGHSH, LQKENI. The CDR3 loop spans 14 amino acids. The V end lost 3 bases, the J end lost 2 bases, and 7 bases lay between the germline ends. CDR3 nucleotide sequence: TGTGCCAGCTCACCTAGGAGGACTAATGAAAAACTGTTTTTT. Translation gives CASSPRRTNEKLFF.

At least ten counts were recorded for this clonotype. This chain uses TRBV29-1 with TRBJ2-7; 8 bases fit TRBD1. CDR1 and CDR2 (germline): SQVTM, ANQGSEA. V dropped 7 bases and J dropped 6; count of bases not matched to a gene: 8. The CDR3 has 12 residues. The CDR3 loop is CSAGQGGGEQYF. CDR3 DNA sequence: TGCAGCGCTGGACAGGGAGGTGGCGAGCAGTACTTC.

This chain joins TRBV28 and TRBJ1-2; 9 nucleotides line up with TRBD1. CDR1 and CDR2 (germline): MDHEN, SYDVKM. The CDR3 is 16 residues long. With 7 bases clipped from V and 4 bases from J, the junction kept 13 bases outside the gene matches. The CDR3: CASTLQGAVRSYGYTF. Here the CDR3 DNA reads TGTGCCAGCACCTTACAGGGGGCGGTGAGGAGCTATGGCTACACCTTC.

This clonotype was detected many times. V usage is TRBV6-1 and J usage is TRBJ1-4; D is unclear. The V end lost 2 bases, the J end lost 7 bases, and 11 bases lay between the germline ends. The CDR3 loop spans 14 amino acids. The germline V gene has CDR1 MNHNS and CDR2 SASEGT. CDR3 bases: TGTGCCAGCAGTGAAAGGCAGCTCGGTGAAAAACTGTTTTTT. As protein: CASSERQLGEKLFF.

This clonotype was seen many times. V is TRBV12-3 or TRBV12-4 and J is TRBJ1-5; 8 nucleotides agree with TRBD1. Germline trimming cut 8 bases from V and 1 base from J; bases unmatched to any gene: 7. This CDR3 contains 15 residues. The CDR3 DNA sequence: TGTGCCAGCCGGGGCCCAGGGGGCAGCAATCAGCCCCAGCATTTT. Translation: CASRGPGGSNQPQHF.

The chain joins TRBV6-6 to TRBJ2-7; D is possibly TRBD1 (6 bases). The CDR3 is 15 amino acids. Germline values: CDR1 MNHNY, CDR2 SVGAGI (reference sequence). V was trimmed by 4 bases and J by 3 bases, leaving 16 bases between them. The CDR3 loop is CASSSRRTGHYEQYF. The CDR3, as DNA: TGTGCCAGCAGTTCTCGTCGGACGGGACACTACGAGCAGTACTTC.

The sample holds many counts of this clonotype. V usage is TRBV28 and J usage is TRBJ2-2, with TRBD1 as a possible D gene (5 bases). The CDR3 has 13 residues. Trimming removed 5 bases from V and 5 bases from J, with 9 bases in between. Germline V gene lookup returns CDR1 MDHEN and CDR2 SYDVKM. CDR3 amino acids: CASSTRVTGELFF. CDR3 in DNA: TGTGCCAGCAGTACCAGGGTTACCGGGGAGCTGTTTTTT.

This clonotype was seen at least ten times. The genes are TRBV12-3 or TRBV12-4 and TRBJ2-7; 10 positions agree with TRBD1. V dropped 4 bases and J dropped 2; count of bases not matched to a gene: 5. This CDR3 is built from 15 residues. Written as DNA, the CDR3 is TGTGCCAGCAGTTCTTTCGACAGGGGGCCCTACGAGCAGTACTTC. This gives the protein CASSSFDRGPYEQYF.

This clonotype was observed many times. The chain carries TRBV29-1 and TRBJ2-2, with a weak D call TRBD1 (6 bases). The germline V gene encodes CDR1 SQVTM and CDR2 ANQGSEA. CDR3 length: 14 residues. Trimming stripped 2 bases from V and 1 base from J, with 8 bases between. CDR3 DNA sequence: TGCAGCGTTGAAAGGGGGTGGAACACCGGGGAGCTGTTTTTT. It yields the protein CSVERGWNTGELFF.